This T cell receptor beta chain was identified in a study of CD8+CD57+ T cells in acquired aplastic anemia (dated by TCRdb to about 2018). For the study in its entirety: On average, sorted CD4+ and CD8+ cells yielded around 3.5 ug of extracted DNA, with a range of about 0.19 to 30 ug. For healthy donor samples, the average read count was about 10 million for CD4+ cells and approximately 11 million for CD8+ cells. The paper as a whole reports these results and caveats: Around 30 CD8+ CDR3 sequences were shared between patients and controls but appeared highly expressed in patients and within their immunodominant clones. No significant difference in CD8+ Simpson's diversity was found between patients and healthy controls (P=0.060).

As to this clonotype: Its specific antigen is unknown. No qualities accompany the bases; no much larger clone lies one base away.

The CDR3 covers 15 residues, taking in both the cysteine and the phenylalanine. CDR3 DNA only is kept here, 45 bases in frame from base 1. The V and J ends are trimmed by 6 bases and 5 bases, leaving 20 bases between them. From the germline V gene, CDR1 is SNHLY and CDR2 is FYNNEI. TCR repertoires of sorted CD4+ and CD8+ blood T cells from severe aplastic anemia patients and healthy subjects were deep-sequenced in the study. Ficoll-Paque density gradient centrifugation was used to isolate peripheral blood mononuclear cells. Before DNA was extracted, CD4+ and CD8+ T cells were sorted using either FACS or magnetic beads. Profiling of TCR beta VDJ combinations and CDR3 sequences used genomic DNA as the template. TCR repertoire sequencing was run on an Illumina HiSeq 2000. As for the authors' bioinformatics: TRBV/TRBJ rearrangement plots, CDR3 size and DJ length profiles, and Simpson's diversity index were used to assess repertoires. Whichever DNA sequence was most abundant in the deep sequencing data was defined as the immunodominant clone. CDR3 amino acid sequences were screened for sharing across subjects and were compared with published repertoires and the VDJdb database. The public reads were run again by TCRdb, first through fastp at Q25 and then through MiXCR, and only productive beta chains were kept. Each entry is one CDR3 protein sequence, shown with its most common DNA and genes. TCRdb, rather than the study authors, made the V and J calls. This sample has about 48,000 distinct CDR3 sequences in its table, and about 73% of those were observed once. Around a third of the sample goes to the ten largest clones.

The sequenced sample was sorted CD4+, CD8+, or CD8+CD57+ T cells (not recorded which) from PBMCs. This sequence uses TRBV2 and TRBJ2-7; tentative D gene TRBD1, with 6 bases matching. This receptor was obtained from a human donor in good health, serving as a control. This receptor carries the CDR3 CASSSMGTKTHEQYF. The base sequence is TGTGCCAGCAGCTCTATGGGGACAAAGACGCACGAGCAGTACTTC.